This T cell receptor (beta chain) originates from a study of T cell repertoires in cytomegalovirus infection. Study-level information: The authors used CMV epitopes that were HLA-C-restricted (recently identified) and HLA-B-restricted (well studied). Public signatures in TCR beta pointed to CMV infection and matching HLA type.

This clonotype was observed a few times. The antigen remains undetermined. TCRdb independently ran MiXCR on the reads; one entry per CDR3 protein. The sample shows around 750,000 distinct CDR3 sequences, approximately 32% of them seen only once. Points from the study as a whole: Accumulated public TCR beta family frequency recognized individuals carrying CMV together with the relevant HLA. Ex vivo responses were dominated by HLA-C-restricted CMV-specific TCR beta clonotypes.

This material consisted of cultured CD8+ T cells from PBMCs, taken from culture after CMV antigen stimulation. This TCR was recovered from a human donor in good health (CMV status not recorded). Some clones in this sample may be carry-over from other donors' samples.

The CDR3 here is CALVAGGLKYPDEQFF. In DNA form, the CDR3 reads TGTGCCTTGGTAGCGGGGGGATTGAAGTACCCGGACGAGCAGTTCTTC. The J gene is TRBJ2-1, the V gene TRBV7-9, with 10 bases matching TRBD2. V lost 11 bases, J lost 10 bases, and 20 bases stayed unmatched. Germline V CDR1 and CDR2: SEHNR, FQNEAQ (reference sequence). The CDR3 covers 16 residues.